The 4 T cell receptor beta chains in this list originate from one sample, sequenced in a study of cytomegalovirus exposure and HLA in healthy donors. Use of 60 Vbeta and 13 Jbeta primers characterized the PCR. Some clones are missing from TCRdb's copy, which holds only in-frame ones; the method was immunoSEQ multiplex PCR. Of more than 90,000 clones in the sample, roughly 72% were seen once. Sequenced: PBMCs. All receptors come from a man aged 25-45 years in good health and CMV-seronegative.

This clone occurred once. This rearrangement joins TRBV7-8 to TRBJ2-1; D gene unclear. V lost 4 bases to trimming and J lost 0 bases, with 10 bases between them. This CDR3 is built from 15 residues. Germline V gives CDR1 SGHVS, CDR2 FQNEAQ. The CDR3 DNA is TGTGCCAGCAGCTATTCCAGGCCCTCCTACAATGAGCAGTTCTTC. Translating gives CASSYSRPSYNEQFF.

In regard to this clone: Other DNA sequences within the sample encode an identical CDR3. The V gene is TRBV9, the J gene TRBJ2-1; 8 bases are shared with TRBD1. With V trimmed by 3 bases and J by 3 bases, 2 bases remained unmatched. In germline, CDR1 is SGDLS, CDR2 YYNGEE. This CDR3 spans 14 amino acids. This CDR3 is CASSAGTGYNEQFF. For the CDR3, the DNA is TGTGCCAGCAGCGCCGGGACAGGCTACAATGAGCAGTTCTTC.

CDR3 sequence (DNA): TGTGCCAGTAGTGGCAGACTAGCGGGAGTTCCCGCGAACACCGGGGAGCTGTTTTTT. Protein product: CASSGRLAGVPANTGELFF. The genes are TRBV19 and TRBJ2-2; TRBD2 agrees at 12 bases. Trimming cost V 5 bases and J 0 bases; bases outside gene matches: 10. This CDR3 is built from 19 residues. In germline, CDR1 is LNHDA, CDR2 SQIVND (reference sequence).

This chain joins TRBV5-1 and TRBJ1-2; D is unclear. Trimming removed 4 bases from V and 4 bases from J, with 17 bases in between. This CDR3 region has 15 residues. The V gene's germline CDR1 is SGHRS and CDR2 YFSETQ. CDR3 nucleotides: TGCGCCAGCAGCGCCTCCTCCGGGTCTATCTATGGCTACACCTTC. Translation: CASSASSGSIYGYTF.